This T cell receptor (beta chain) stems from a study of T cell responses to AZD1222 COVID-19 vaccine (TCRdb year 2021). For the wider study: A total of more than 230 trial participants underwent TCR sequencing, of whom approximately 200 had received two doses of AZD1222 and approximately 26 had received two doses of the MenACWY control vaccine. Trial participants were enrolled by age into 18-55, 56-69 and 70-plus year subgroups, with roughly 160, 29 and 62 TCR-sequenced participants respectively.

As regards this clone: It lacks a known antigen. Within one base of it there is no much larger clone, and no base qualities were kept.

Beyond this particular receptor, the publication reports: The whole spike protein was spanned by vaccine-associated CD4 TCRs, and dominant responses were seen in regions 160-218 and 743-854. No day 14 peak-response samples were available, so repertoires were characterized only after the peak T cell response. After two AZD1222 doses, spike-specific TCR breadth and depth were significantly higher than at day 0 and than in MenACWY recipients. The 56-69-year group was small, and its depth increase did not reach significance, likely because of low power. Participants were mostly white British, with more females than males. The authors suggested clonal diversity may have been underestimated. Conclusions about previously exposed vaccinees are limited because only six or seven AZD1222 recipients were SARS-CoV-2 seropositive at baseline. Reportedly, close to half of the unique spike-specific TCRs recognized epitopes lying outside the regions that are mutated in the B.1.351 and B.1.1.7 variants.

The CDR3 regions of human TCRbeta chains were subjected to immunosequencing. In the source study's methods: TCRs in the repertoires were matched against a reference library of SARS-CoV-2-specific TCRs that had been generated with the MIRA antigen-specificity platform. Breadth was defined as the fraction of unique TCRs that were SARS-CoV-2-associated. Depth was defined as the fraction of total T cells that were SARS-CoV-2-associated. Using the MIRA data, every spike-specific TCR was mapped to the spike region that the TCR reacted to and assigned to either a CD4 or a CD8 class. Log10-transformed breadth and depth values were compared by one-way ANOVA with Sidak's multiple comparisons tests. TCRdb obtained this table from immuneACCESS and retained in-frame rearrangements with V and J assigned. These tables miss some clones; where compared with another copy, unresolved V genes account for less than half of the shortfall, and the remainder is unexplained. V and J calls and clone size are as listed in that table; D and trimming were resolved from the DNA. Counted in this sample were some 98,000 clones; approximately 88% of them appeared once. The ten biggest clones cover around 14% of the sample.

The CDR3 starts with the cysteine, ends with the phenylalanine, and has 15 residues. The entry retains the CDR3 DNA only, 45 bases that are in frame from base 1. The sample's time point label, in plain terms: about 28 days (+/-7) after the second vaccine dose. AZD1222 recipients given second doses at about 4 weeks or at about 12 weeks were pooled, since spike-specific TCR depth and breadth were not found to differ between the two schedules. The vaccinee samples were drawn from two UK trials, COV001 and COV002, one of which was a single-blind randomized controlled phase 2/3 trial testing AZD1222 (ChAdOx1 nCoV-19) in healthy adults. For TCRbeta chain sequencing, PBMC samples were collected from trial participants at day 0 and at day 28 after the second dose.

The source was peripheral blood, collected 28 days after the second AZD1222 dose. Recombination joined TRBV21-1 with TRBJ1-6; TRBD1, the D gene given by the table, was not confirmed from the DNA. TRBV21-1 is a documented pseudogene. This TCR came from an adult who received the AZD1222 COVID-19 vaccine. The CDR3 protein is CASDRTGPRNSPLHF. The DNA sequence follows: TGTGCCAGCGACCGGACAGGCCCGCGTAATTCACCCCTCCACTTT.